The 9 T cell receptor beta chains in this list originate from one sample, sequenced in a study of shared clonotypes between healthy human individuals. Here immunoSEQ multiplex PCR was the method, and the copy in TCRdb shows in-frame clones only, minus some. The table has fewer than 350,000 clones, about nine tenths seen once. Sequencing was carried out using memory CD8+ T cells sorted from blood. Subset denoted: CD45RO+ cells pooled with CCR7-negative TemRA cells. These receptors were obtained from a man aged 18-30 years in good health.

This clone was counted a single time. This rearrangement joins TRBV29-1 to TRBJ2-1; D not resolved. CDR1 and CDR2 from the germline V gene are SQVTM and ANQGSEA. This CDR3 has 12 amino acids. V lost 8 bases and J lost 7, with 15 bases in between. The CDR3 spells CSTRASGNEQFF. For the CDR3, the DNA is TGCAGCACCCGGGCCTCCGGAAATGAGCAGTTCTTC.

The V gene is TRBV18, the J gene TRBJ2-7, with 7 bases identical to TRBD2. The germline V gene has CDR1 KGHSH and CDR2 LQKENI. Trimming removed 1 base from V and 3 bases from J; junction bases left unmatched: 6. The CDR3 length is 15 residues. The CDR3 region is CASSPLAGDNYEQYF. The DNA for the CDR3 is TGTGCCAGCTCACCACTGGCGGGAGACAACTACGAGCAGTACTTC.

The chain is built from TRBV13 and TRBJ2-3; unclear D gene. Germline-derived CDR1 and CDR2 are PRHDT and FYEKMQ (reference sequence). This CDR3 has 12 residues. V dropped 5 bases and J dropped 4 bases, with 7 bases sitting between them. The CDR3 spells CASSPHPDTQYF. DNA of the CDR3: TGTGCCAGCAGCCCTCATCCAGATACGCAGTATTTT. The entire variable domain, with the rest obtained from reference TRBV13 and TRBJ2-3, is as follows: AAGVIQSPRHLIKEKRETATLKCYPIPRHDTVYWYQQGPGQDPQFLISFYEKMQSDKGSIPDRFSAQQFSDYHSELNMSSLELGDSALYFCASSPHPDTQYFGPGTRLTVL.

The sample holds a few counts of this clone. V and J are TRBV6-5 and TRBJ2-2, with 7 bases aligning to TRBD1. Germline V gives CDR1 MNHEY, CDR2 SVGAGI. There are 15 residues in the CDR3. V dropped 4 bases and J dropped 6; count of bases not matched to a gene: 8. The CDR3 protein is CASSSLTGRAGELFF. In DNA form, the CDR3 reads TGTGCCAGCAGTTCCCTGACAGGGCGGGCCGGGGAGCTGTTTTTT.

The V and J genes are TRBV9 and TRBJ1-1; no firm D call. CDR1 and CDR2 (germline): SGDLS, YYNGEE. The V end lost 2 bases, the J end lost 4 bases, and 15 bases lay between the germline ends. The CDR3 contains 15 residues. The DNA of the CDR3 is TGTGCCAGCAGCGTCGGACCGGGAGGAGGCACTGAAGCTTTCTTT. Translated: CASSVGPGGGTEAFF.

CDR3 protein: CASSHGTKNTGELFF. CDR3 bases: TGTGCCAGCAGCCACGGGACAAAAAACACCGGGGAGCTGTTTTTT. This rearrangement joins TRBV7-6 to TRBJ2-2, with D possibly being TRBD1 (6 bases). Per the germline V gene, CDR1 is SGHVS and CDR2 is FNYEAQ. The CDR3 loop spans 15 amino acids. Between the trimmed V and J ends, which lost 5 bases and 2 bases, there was a span of 12 bases.

This clone showed up just once. The V gene is TRBV6-1, the J gene TRBJ2-7; D is perhaps TRBD1 or TRBD2 (5 bases each). Looked up from germline, CDR1 is MNHNS and CDR2 is SASEGT. The V and J ends lost 6 bases and 4 bases respectively, with 13 bases between them. The CDR3 contains 13 residues. The CDR3 nucleotides read TGTGCCAGCAGCTTAAGAGAGGGGTACGAGCAGTACTTC. It specifies CASSLREGYEQYF.

This sequence joins TRBV28 and TRBJ1-1; 8 bases align to TRBD1. The CDR3 totals 15 residues. The germline gives CDR1 MDHEN, CDR2 SYDVKM. J was trimmed by 3 bases and V by 6 bases; bases with no gene match: 9. The DNA of the CDR3 is TGTGCCAGCAGCCGAAACAGGGGGAGATACACTGAAGCTTTCTTT. Its protein is CASSRNRGRYTEAFF.

The chain has TRBV2 and TRBJ1-1, with D hard to call. The germline gives CDR1 SNHLY, CDR2 FYNNEI. CDR3 size: 13 residues. V was cut by 3 bases and J by 1 base, with 6 bases left in between. In DNA, the CDR3 is TGTGCCAGCAGTGACCTGCGGAACACTGAAGCTTTCTTT. Translating gives CASSDLRNTEAFF.